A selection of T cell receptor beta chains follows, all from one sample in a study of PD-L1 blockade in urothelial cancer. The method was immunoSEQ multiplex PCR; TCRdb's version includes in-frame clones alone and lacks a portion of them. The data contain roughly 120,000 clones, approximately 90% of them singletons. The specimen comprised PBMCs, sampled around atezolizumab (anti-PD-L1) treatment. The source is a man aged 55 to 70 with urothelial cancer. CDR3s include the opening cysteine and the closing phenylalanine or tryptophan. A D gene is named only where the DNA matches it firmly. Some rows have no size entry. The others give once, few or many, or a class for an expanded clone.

CASSLRQASYEQYF,TGTGCCAGCAGCTTAAGACAGGCCTCCTACGAGCAGTACTTC,.,TRBJ2-7,TRBV7-9,.
CASSLTGDEQFF,TGTGCCAGCAGCTTAACCGGGGATGAGCAGTTCTTC,.,TRBJ2-1,TRBV11-2,.
CASSQDFVARTRGYTF,TGCGCCAGCAGCCAAGATTTCGTCGCCCGCACTCGGGGCTACACCTTC,.,TRBJ1-2,TRBV4-3,.
CASSQDGLAGVETQYF,TGTGCCAGCAGCCAAGATGGACTAGCGGGAGTTGAGACCCAGTACTTC,once,TRBJ2-5,TRBV7-2,TRBD2
CASSRGQGLGELFF,TGCGCCAGCAGCAGGGGACAGGGCCTCGGGGAGCTGTTTTTT,.,TRBJ2-2,TRBV5-1,TRBD1
CASTPGRASNEQFF,TGTGCCAGCACCCCCGGGAGGGCCTCAAATGAGCAGTTCTTC,.,TRBJ2-1,TRBV6-5,TRBD2
CASSVTREGYTF,TGTGCCAGTAGTGTTACCAGGGAAGGCTACACCTTC,.,TRBJ1-2,TRBV19,.
CASSSETGIDTQYF,TGTGCCAGCAGTTCCGAGACAGGGATCGATACGCAGTATTTT,.,TRBJ2-3,TRBV28,TRBD1
CASRLDPNQPQHF,TGTGCCAGCAGACTCGATCCCAATCAGCCCCAGCATTTT,.,TRBJ1-5,TRBV28,.
CASSVGQGAQTQYF,TGTGCCAGCAGCGTGGGACAGGGGGCGCAGACCCAGTACTTC,.,TRBJ2-5,TRBV9,TRBD1
CASSSKGSSSYEQYF,TGTGCCAGCAGTTCGAAAGGGAGCAGCTCCTACGAGCAGTACTTC,.,TRBJ2-7,TRBV28,.
CASSLLESGFTGELFF,TGTGCCAGCAGTTTACTGGAATCGGGGTTCACCGGGGAGCTGTTTTTT,.,TRBJ2-2,TRBV28,.
CASSLPGGYGYTF,TGTGCCAGCAGTTTACCGGGGGGGTATGGCTACACCTTC,.,TRBJ1-2,TRBV27,.
CASSTLGGAGANVLTF,TGTGCCAGTAGTACCTTGGGGGGGGCTGGGGCCAACGTCCTGACTTTC,few,TRBJ2-6,TRBV19,TRBD2
CASSVARTSGYNEQFF,TGTGCCAGCAGCGTAGCGCGGACTAGCGGATACAATGAGCAGTTCTTC,.,TRBJ2-1,TRBV9,TRBD2
CASSPGGVGYGYTF,TGTGCCAGCTCACCAGGGGGGGTCGGCTATGGCTACACCTTC,.,TRBJ1-2,TRBV18,.
CASRYGDGQYF,TGTGCCAGCAGGTACGGAGACGGGCAGTACTTC,.,TRBJ2-7,TRBV6-6,.
CASRRNRDINTGELFF,TGCGCCAGCAGGAGGAATCGGGACATAAACACCGGGGAGCTGTTTTTT,few,TRBJ2-2,TRBV5-1,.
CASSIDHQRSVYEQYF,TGTGCCAGTAGTATAGATCATCAACGGTCCGTATACGAGCAGTACTTC,.,TRBJ2-7,TRBV19,.
CASSSGTGTIYGYTF,TGTGCCAGCAGTTCCGGGACAGGGACCATCTATGGCTACACCTTC,.,TRBJ1-2,TRBV28,TRBD1
CASSVGEEIGGELFF,TGTGCCAGCAGCGTAGGGGAGGAGATCGGCGGGGAGCTGTTTTTT,.,TRBJ2-2,TRBV9,.
CASSLTSGGFPSGEQFF,TGTGCCAGCTCACTAACTAGCGGGGGTTTCCCTTCGGGTGAGCAGTTCTTC,.,TRBJ2-1,TRBV18,TRBD2
CASSLAGLAGLATQETQYF,TGTGCCAGCAGCTTAGCGGGACTAGCGGGGCTAGCAACCCAAGAGACCCAGTACTTC,.,TRBJ2-5,TRBV7-8,TRBD2
CASSDEGRVGETQYF,TGCGCCAGCAGTGACGAGGGGAGGGTCGGAGAGACCCAGTACTTC,.,TRBJ2-5,TRBV10-1,TRBD2
CASSFRGAGPGTDTQYF,TGCGCCAGCAGCTTCAGGGGGGCGGGACCTGGCACAGATACGCAGTATTTT,.,TRBJ2-3,TRBV5-1,.
CASSFQGEDYGYTF,TGTGCCAGCAGCTTCCAGGGGGAGGACTATGGCTACACCTTC,.,TRBJ1-2,TRBV5-4,TRBD1
CASSGTGGSDYGYTF,TGTGCCAGCAGCGGTACAGGGGGAAGTGACTATGGCTACACCTTC,.,TRBJ1-2,TRBV9,TRBD1
CASSQYVQGSNTIYF,TGTGCCAGCAGCCAATATGTACAGGGATCAAACACCATATATTTT,.,TRBJ1-3,TRBV14,.
CASGSLAGAAQYF,TGTGCTAGTGGTTCTCTAGCGGGGGCTGCGCAGTACTTC,.,TRBJ2-7,TRBV12-5,TRBD2
CGSSLAGVSYEQYF,TGTGGTTCCTCACTAGCGGGGGTTTCCTACGAGCAGTACTTC,.,TRBJ2-7,TRBV10-3,TRBD2
CASSTRGYEQYF,TGCGCCAGCAGCACGAGGGGGTACGAGCAGTACTTC,few,TRBJ2-7,TRBV4-1,.